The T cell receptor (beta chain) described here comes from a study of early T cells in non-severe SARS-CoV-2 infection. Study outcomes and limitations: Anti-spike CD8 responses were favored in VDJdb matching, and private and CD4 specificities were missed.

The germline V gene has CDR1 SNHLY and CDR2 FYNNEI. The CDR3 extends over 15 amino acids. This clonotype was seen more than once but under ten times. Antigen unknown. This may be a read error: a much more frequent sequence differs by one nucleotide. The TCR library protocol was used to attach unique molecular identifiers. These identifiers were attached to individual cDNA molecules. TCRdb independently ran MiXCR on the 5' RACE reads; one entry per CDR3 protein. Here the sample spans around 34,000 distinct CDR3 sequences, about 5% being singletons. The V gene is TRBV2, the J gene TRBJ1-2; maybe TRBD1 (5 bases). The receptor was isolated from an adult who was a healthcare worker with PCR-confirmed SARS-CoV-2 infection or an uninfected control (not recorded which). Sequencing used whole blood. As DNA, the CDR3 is TGTGTCAGCAGTGAGGGGAGCCAACCTAACTATGGCTACACCTTC. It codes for CVSSEGSQPNYGYTF.